A selection of T cell receptor beta chains follows, all from one sample in a study of shared clonotypes between healthy human individuals. TCRdb keeps only in-frame clones here, not all; method: immunoSEQ multiplex PCR. Seen here are a few million clones, around 93% observed once, and the top ten hold around 1.7%. Sequencing used naive CD8+ T cells from PBMCs. Source of these receptors: a man younger than 35 in good health. Some clones in this sample may be carry-over from other donors' samples. The CDR3 runs from the conserved cysteine through the conserved F or W. Fields, in order: J gene, D gene, V gene, CDR3 protein, CDR3 DNA. A D gene is named only where the DNA matches it firmly.

>TRBJ1-4|NA|TRBV27
CATSVATNEKLFF
TGTGCCACCAGTGTCGCAACTAATGAAAAACTGTTTTTT
>TRBJ2-1|NA|TRBV6-5
CASQASPYNEQFF
TGTGCCAGCCAGGCCTCCCCCTACAATGAGCAGTTCTTC
>TRBJ2-7|NA|TRBV27
CASSPYALRVYEQYF
TGTGCCAGCAGTCCATACGCCCTCAGGGTCTACGAGCAGTACTTC
>TRBJ2-7|TRBD1|TRBV19
CASRDRLHYEQYF
TGTGCCAGTAGGGACAGGCTTCACTACGAGCAGTACTTC
>TRBJ2-7|TRBD1|TRBV11-3
CASSSRDRVYEQYF
TGTGCCAGCAGCTCCCGGGACAGAGTCTACGAGCAGTACTTC
>TRBJ2-1|NA|TRBV14
CASSDGQYNEQFF
TGTGCCAGCAGTGACGGACAGTACAATGAGCAGTTCTTC
>TRBJ2-7|TRBD1|TRBV29-1
CSVRGQSYEQYF
TGCAGCGTTAGGGGACAGTCCTACGAGCAGTACTTC
>TRBJ2-3|NA|TRBV21-1
CASRLVEGHDGDTQYF
TGTGCCAGCAGGTTGGTAGAAGGACATGACGGAGATACGCAGTATTTT
>TRBJ2-5|NA|TRBV5-4
CASSSYRGETQYF
TGTGCCAGCAGCTCCTACAGAGGGGAGACCCAGTACTTC
>TRBJ2-7|NA|TRBV10-3
CAISEGQSYEQYF
TGTGCCATCAGCGAGGGACAATCCTACGAGCAGTACTTC
>TRBJ2-3|NA|TRBV7-2
CASTLGDFLADTQYF
TGTGCCAGCACCTTGGGTGATTTCTTGGCAGATACGCAGTATTTT
>TRBJ2-7|NA|TRBV27
CASSFGTAFYEQYF
TGTGCCAGCAGTTTCGGGACTGCATTCTACGAGCAGTACTTC
>TRBJ1-2|NA|TRBV6-1
CASSESSLGDYGYTF
TGTGCCAGCAGTGAAAGTTCTCTGGGAGACTATGGCTACACCTTC
>TRBJ2-7|NA|TRBV20-1
CSATLSYEQYF
TGCAGTGCTACGCTGAGTTACGAGCAGTACTTC